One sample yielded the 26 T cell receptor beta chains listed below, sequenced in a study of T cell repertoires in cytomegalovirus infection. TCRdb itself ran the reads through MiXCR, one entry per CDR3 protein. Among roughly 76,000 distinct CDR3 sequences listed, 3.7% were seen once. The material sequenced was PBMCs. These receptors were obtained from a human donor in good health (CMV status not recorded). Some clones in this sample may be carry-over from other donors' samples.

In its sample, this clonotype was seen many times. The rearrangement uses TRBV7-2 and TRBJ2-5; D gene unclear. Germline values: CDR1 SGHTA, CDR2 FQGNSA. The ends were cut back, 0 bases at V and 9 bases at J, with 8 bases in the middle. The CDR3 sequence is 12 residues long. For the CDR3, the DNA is TGTGCCAGCAGCTTAGCGTATGGGCCCCAGTACTTC. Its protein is CASSLAYGPQYF.

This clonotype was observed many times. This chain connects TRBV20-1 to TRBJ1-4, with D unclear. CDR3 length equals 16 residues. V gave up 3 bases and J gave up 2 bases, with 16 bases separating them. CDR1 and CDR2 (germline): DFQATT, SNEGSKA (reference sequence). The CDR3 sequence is CSASSATSVTNEKLFF. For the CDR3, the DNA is TGCAGTGCTAGTTCCGCGACCTCGGTCACTAATGAAAAACTGTTTTTT.

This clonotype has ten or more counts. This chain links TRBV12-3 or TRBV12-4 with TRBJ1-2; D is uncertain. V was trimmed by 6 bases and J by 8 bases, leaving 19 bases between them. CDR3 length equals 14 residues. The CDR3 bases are TGTGCCAGCAGAGGCAGTTCCCCGGGTAGCGGCTACACCTTC. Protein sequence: CASRGSSPGSGYTF.

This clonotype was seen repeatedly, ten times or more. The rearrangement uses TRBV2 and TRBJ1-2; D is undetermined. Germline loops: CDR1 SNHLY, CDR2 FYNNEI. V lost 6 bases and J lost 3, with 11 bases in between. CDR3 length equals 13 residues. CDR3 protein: CASSPKRDYGYTF. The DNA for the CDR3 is TGTGCCAGCAGCCCCAAGAGGGACTATGGCTACACCTTC.

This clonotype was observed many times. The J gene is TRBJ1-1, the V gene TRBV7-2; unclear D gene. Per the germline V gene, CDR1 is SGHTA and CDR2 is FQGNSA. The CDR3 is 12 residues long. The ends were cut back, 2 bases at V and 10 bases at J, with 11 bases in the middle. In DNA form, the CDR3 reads TGTGCCAGCAGCTTACGTGCCACGGGAGCTTTCTTT. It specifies CASSLRATGAFF.

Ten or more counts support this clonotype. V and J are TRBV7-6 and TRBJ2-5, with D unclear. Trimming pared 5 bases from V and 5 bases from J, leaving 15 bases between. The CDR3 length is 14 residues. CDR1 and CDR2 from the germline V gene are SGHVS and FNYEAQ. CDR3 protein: CASSHRTPRETQYF. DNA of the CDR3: TGTGCCAGCAGCCACCGGACGCCCCGGGAGACCCAGTACTTC.

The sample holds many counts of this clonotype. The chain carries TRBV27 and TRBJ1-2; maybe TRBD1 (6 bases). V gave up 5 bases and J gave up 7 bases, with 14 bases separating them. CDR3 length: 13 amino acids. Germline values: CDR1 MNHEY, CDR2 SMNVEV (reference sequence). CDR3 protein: CASSVDRMGGYTF. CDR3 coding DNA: TGTGCCAGCAGTGTAGACAGGATGGGTGGCTACACCTTC.

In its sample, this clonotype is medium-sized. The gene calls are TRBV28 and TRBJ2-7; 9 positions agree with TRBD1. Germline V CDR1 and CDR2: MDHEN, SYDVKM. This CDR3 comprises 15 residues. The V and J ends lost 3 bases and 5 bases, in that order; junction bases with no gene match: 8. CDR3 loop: CASSLPGTGFHEQYF. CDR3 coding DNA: TGTGCCAGCAGTTTGCCCGGGACAGGGTTCCACGAGCAGTACTTC. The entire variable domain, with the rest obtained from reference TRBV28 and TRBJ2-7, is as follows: DVKVTQSSRYLVKRTGEKVFLECVQDMDHENMFWYRQDPGLGLRLIYFSYDVKMKEKGDIPEGYSVSREKKERFSLILESASTNQTSMYLCASSLPGTGFHEQYFGPGTRLTVT.

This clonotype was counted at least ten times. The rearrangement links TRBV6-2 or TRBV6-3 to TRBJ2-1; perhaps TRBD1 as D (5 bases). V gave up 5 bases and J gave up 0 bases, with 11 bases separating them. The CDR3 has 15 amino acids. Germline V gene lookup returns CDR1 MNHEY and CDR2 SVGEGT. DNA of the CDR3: TGTGCCAGCAGTCCTCAGGGTAGCTCCTACAATGAGCAGTTCTTC. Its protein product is CASSPQGSSYNEQFF.

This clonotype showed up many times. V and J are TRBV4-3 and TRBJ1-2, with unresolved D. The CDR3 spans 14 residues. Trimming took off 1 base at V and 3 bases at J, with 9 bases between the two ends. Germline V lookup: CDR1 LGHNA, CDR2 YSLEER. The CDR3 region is CASSQGLTDYGYTF. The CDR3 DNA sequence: TGCGCCAGCAGCCAAGGCCTCACGGACTATGGCTACACCTTC.

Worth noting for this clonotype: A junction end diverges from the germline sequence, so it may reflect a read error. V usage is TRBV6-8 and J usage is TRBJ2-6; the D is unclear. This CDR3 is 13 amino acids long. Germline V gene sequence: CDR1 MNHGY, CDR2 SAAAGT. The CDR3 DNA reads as TGTTCCAGCAGTTGGTCTGGGGCCAACGTCCTGACTTTC. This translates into CSSSWSGANVLTF.

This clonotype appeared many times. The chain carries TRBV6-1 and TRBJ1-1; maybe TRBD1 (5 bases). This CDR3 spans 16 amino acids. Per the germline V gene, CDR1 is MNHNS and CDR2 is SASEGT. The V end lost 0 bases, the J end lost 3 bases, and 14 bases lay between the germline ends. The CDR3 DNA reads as TGTGCCAGCAGTGAAGCGCTGAACAGGATGGACACTGAAGCTTTCTTT. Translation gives CASSEALNRMDTEAFF.

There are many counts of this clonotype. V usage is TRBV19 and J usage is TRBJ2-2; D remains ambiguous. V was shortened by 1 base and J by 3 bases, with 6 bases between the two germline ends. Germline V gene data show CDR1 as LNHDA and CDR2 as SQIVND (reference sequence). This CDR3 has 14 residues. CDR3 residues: CASSIGPDTGELFF. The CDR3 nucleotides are TGTGCCAGTAGTATAGGCCCGGACACCGGGGAGCTGTTTTTT.

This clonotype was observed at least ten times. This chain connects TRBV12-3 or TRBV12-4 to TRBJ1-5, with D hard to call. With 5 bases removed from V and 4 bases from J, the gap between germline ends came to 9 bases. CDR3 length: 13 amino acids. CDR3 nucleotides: TGTGCCAGCAGTCTCTTCGAGAATCAGCCCCAGCATTTT. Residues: CASSLFENQPQHF.

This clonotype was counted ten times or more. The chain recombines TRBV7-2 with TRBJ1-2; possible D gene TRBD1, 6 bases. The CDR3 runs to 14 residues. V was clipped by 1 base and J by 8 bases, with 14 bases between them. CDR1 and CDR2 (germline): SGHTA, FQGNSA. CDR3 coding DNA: TGTGCCAGCAGCTTAGAGCAGGGGCAACGCGGCTACACCTTC. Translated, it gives CASSLEQGQRGYTF. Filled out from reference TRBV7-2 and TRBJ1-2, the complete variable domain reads GAGVSQSPSNKVTEKGKDVELRCDPISGHTALYWYRQSLGQGLEFLIYFQGNSAPDKSGLPSDRFSAERTGGSVSTLTIQRTQQEDSAVYLCASSLEQGQRGYTFGSGTRLTVV.

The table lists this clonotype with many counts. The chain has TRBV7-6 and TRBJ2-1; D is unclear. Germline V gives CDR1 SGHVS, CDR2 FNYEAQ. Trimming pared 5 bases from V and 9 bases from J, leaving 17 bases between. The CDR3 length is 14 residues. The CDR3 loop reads CASSHAAPLSEQFF. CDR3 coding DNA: TGTGCCAGCAGCCACGCAGCGCCTCTGAGTGAGCAGTTCTTC.

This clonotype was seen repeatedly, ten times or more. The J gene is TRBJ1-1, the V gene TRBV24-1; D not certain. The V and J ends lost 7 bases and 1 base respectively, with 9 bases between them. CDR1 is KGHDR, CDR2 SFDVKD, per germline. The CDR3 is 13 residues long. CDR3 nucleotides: TGTGCCACCAGAGGACCTTGGAACACTGAAGCTTTCTTT. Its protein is CATRGPWNTEAFF.

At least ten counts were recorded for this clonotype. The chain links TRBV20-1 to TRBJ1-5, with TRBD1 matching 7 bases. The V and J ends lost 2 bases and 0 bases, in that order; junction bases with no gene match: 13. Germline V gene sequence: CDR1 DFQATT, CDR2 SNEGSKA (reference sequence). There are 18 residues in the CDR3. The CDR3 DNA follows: TGCAGTGCTAGACCTCTGAAGGGACAGAAGTATAGCAATCAGCCCCAGCATTTT. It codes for CSARPLKGQKYSNQPQHF.

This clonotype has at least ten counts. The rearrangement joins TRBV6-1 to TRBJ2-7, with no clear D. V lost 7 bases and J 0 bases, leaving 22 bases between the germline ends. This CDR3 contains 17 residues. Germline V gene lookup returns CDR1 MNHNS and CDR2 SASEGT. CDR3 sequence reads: CASTAIHTATTSYEQYF. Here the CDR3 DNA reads TGTGCCAGCACGGCCATCCACACAGCCACTACCTCCTACGAGCAGTACTTC.

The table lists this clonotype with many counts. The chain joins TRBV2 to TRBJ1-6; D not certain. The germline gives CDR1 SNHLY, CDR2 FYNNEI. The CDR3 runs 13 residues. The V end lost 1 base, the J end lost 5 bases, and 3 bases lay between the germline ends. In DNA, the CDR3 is TGTGCCAGCAGTGAAGTGGATAATTCACCCCTCCACTTT. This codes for CASSEVDNSPLHF.

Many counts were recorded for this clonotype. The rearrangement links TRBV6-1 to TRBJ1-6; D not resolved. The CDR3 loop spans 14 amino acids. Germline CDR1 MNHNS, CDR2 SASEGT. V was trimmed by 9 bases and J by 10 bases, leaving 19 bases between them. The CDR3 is CASLTDSIASPLHF. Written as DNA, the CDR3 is TGTGCCAGTTTGACCGATTCAATCGCGTCACCCCTCCACTTT.

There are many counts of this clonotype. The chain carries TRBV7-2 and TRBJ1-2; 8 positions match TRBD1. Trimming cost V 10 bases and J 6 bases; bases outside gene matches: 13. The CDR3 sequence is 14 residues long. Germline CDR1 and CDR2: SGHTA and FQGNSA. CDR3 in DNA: TGTGCCAACCGAGTCCTTGACAGGGGCCATGGCTACACCTTC. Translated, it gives CANRVLDRGHGYTF.

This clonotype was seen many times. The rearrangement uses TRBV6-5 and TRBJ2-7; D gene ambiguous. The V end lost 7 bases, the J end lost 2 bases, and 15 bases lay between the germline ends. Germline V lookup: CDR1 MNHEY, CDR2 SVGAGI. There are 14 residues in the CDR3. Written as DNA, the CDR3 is TGTGCCAGCACCCCGTCGCAGCTACCCTACGAGCAGTACTTC. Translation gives CASTPSQLPYEQYF.

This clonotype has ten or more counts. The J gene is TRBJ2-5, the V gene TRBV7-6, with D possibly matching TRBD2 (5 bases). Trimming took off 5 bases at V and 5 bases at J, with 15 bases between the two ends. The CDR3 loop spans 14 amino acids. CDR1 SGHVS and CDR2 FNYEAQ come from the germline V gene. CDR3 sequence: CASSKPPWRETQYF. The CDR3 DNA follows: TGTGCCAGCAGCAAACCCCCGTGGAGGGAGACCCAGTACTTC.

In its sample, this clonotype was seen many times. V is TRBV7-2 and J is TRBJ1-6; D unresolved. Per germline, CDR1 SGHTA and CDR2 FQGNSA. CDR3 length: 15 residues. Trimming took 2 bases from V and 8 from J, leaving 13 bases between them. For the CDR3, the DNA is TGTGCCAGCAGCTTACGAGCCGTCGGGGATTCACCCCTCCACTTT. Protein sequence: CASSLRAVGDSPLHF.

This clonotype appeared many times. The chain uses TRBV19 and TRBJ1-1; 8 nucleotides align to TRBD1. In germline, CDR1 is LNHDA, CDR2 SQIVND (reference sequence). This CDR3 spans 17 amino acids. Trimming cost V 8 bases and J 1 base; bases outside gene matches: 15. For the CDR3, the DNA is TGTGCCAGTTCACCCAGGGGGCCGGTGCGATGGAACACTGAAGCTTTCTTT. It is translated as CASSPRGPVRWNTEAFF.